This passage covers 18 T cell receptor beta chains from one sample sequenced in a study of shared clonotypes between healthy human individuals. Libraries were prepared by immunoSEQ multiplex PCR; TCRdb keeps only in-frame clonotypes and omits some of them. The sample records some 580,000 clones, 97% being singletons. Sequencing was done on a sample of naive CD4+ T cells sorted from blood. As for subset: CD45RA+ positively selected. The receptor source for this set is a woman between 25 and 40 years old in good health.

As DNA, the CDR3 is TGTGCCACTGTAGACAGGGGACGAATTCGAAACACCATATATTTT. It specifies CATVDRGRIRNTIYF. The chain links TRBV28 to TRBJ1-3; 8 positions match TRBD1. CDR3 length: 15 amino acids. Germline values: CDR1 MDHEN, CDR2 SYDVKM. The V gene end was trimmed by 10 bases and the J gene end by 5 bases; junction bases not matched to a gene: 13. Using reference TRBV28 and TRBJ1-3 for the parts outside the CDR3, the full variable domain is DVKVTQSSRYLVKRTGEKVFLECVQDMDHENMFWYRQDPGLGLRLIYFSYDVKMKEKGDIPEGYSVSREKKERFSLILESASTNQTSMYLCATVDRGRIRNTIYFGEGSWLTVV.

The J gene is TRBJ2-3, the V gene TRBV2; 7 bases map to TRBD1. The CDR3 covers 16 residues. Germline CDR1 is SNHLY and CDR2 is FYNNEI. Trimming cost V 3 bases and J 1 base; bases outside gene matches: 7. The CDR3 nucleotides read TGTGCCAGCAGTGACTTGGGACAGCTACGCACAGATACGCAGTATTTT. Encoded protein: CASSDLGQLRTDTQYF. Complete variable domain (other parts from reference TRBV2 and TRBJ2-3): EPEVTQTPSHQVTQMGQEVILRCVPISNHLYFYWYRQILGQKVEFLVSFYNNEISEKSEIFDDQFSVERPDGSNFTLKIRSTKLEDSAMYFCASSDLGQLRTDTQYFGPGTRLTVL.

This chain uses TRBV28 with TRBJ2-7, with unresolved D. The CDR3 covers 13 residues. V was clipped by 2 bases and J by 2 bases, with 7 bases between them. Germline V lookup: CDR1 MDHEN, CDR2 SYDVKM. The CDR3 reads CASSLHRAYEQYF. The CDR3 DNA sequence: TGTGCCAGCAGTTTACATAGGGCCTACGAGCAGTACTTC.

This chain uses TRBV5-4 with TRBJ2-2; D not certain. CDR3 length equals 15 residues. The germline V gene has CDR1 SGHNT and CDR2 YYREEE (reference sequence). The germline V and J ends were trimmed by 9 bases and 2 bases, with 17 bases remaining between them. CDR3 sequence: CAINPWGPNTGELFF. The CDR3 nucleotides read TGTGCCATCAACCCGTGGGGTCCTAACACCGGGGAGCTGTTTTTT.

This clone was detected once. V gene TRBV28 combines with J gene TRBJ1-5; no reliable D call. Trimming took 8 bases from V and 0 from J, leaving 11 bases between them. Germline V lookup: CDR1 MDHEN, CDR2 SYDVKM. The CDR3 covers 14 residues. CDR3 region: CASGRVYSNQPQHF. CDR3 nucleotides: TGTGCCAGCGGGCGGGTTTATAGCAATCAGCCCCAGCATTTT. The full variable domain, its missing parts supplied by reference TRBV28 and TRBJ1-5, is DVKVTQSSRYLVKRTGEKVFLECVQDMDHENMFWYRQDPGLGLRLIYFSYDVKMKEKGDIPEGYSVSREKKERFSLILESASTNQTSMYLCASGRVYSNQPQHFGDGTRLSIL.

This chain connects TRBV5-4 to TRBJ1-4; D possibly corresponds to TRBD1 (5 bases). The germline V and J ends were trimmed by 4 bases and 1 base, with 11 bases remaining between them. This CDR3 has 15 residues. Germline CDR1 and CDR2: SGHNT and YYREEE (reference sequence). CDR3 sequence (DNA): TGTGCCAGCAGCACTCGGGGCGGAACTAATGAAAAACTGTTTTTT. This sequence encodes CASSTRGGTNEKLFF. Using reference TRBV5-4 and TRBJ1-4 for the parts outside the CDR3, the full variable domain is ETGVTQSPTHLIKTRGQQVTLRCSSQSGHNTVSWYQQALGQGPQFIFQYYREEENGRGNFPPRFSGLQFPNYSSELNVNALELDDSALYLCASSTRGGTNEKLFFGSGTQLSVL.

The gene calls are TRBV27 and TRBJ2-7; 13 bases fit TRBD2. The CDR3 has 18 amino acids. The trim removed 7 bases at V and 2 bases at J, leaving 14 bases unmatched. Germline lookup yields CDR1 MNHEY and CDR2 SMNVEV (reference sequence). CDR3 sequence reads: CASTLVGTSGISAYEQYF. Here the CDR3 DNA reads TGTGCCAGCACGCTGGTGGGGACTAGCGGGATTTCCGCCTACGAGCAGTACTTC.

The rearrangement joins TRBV11-2 to TRBJ2-7; 10 bases align to TRBD2. V shed 5 bases and J 0 bases; nucleotides not matched to a gene: 10. This CDR3 comprises 17 residues. CDR1 and CDR2 from the germline V gene are SGHAT and FQNNGV. The chain's CDR3 is CASSPRTSGKLSYEQYF. The CDR3 nucleotides are TGTGCCAGCAGCCCCCGGACTAGCGGAAAACTCTCCTACGAGCAGTACTTC.

The chain recombines TRBV7-9 with TRBJ2-2; a possible D gene is TRBD2 (6 bases). This CDR3 comprises 15 residues. Per the germline V gene, CDR1 is SEHNR and CDR2 is FQNEAQ (reference sequence). Trimming pared 3 bases from V and 8 bases from J, leaving 16 bases between. The CDR3, as DNA: TGTGCCAGCAGCTTTAGGGACTCTATTAGGGGGGAGCTGTTTTTT. Its translation: CASSFRDSIRGELFF.

The V and J genes are TRBV12-2 and TRBJ2-1; the D segment call TRBD2 is taken from the table without a DNA check. TRBV12-2 is flagged as a pseudogene. The CDR3 consists of 21 residues. CDR3 DNA: TGTGCAAGTCGCTTACCAGGGACTAGCGGGAGGGACGTTATTTCCTACAATGAGCAGTTCTTC. Its translation: CASRLPGTSGRDVISYNEQFF.

The chain is built from TRBV28 and TRBJ2-7, with 10 bases lining up with TRBD2. The CDR3 spans 15 residues. Germline CDR1 and CDR2: MDHEN and SYDVKM. The J segment lost 2 bases and the V segment lost 2 bases, leaving 3 bases of the junction unmatched. CDR3 sequence reads: CASSLPSGSAYEQYF. CDR3 sequence (DNA): TGTGCCAGCAGTTTACCTAGCGGGAGTGCCTACGAGCAGTACTTC.

In its sample, this clone was seen a few times. V usage is TRBV5-4 and J usage is TRBJ2-2; D is unresolved. With 4 bases removed from V and 7 bases from J, the gap between germline ends came to 14 bases. Per the germline V gene, CDR1 is SGHNT and CDR2 is YYREEE (reference sequence). The CDR3 consists of 14 residues. The CDR3 sequence is CASSIGPESGELFF. CDR3 DNA: TGTGCCAGCAGCATTGGACCGGAGAGCGGGGAGCTGTTTTTT.

This chain links TRBV11-2 with TRBJ2-1; TRBD2 aligns across 9 bases. V was clipped by 4 bases and J by 7 bases; unmatched bases: 8. There are 15 residues in the CDR3. In germline, CDR1 is SGHAT, CDR2 FQNNGV. In nucleotides, the CDR3 is TGTGCCAGCAGCTCCCTAGCGGGGTCGGATAATGAGCAGTTCTTC. Its translation is CASSSLAGSDNEQFF.

This chain joins TRBV5-1 and TRBJ2-7; D is perhaps TRBD1 (6 bases). V was clipped by 3 bases and J by 2 bases, with 12 bases between them. The CDR3 consists of 14 residues. The germline gives CDR1 SGHRS, CDR2 YFSETQ. The CDR3: CASSSYRVPYEQYF. The CDR3 coding sequence is TGCGCCAGCAGCTCCTACAGGGTCCCCTACGAGCAGTACTTC.

This clone appeared once. This chain joins TRBV18 and TRBJ2-3; D is uncertain. The germline CDR1 and CDR2 sequences are KGHSH and LQKENI. V lost 6 bases and J lost 2, with 15 bases in between. The CDR3 has 15 amino acids. The CDR3 sequence is CASSAVYLLTDTQYF. As DNA, the CDR3 is TGTGCCAGCTCCGCAGTCTACTTACTCACAGATACGCAGTATTTT.

This clone was seen once. Other DNA sequences in this sample translate to the same CDR3. The V gene is TRBV5-1, the J gene TRBJ2-3; D is tentatively TRBD1 or TRBD2 (6 bases each). This CDR3 comprises 15 residues. Germline V gene lookup returns CDR1 SGHRS and CDR2 YFSETQ. Trimming cost V 2 bases and J 0 bases, with 10 bases left between them. The CDR3 DNA reads TGCGCCAGCAGCTTCCAGGGGAGGAGCACAGATACGCAGTATTTT. It encodes CASSFQGRSTDTQYF.

The gene calls are TRBV28 and TRBJ2-3; D call uncertain. The germline gives CDR1 MDHEN, CDR2 SYDVKM. This CDR3 is built from 14 residues. V was clipped by 5 bases and J by 1 base, with 10 bases between them. This CDR3 reads CASSQRTRTDTQYF. The CDR3 region has the DNA TGTGCCAGCAGTCAGAGGACCCGCACAGATACGCAGTATTTT. Full variable domain (missing parts from reference TRBV28 and TRBJ2-3): DVKVTQSSRYLVKRTGEKVFLECVQDMDHENMFWYRQDPGLGLRLIYFSYDVKMKEKGDIPEGYSVSREKKERFSLILESASTNQTSMYLCASSQRTRTDTQYFGPGTRLTVL.

This chain links TRBV18 with TRBJ1-4; D gene unclear. Deletions cut 3 bases from V and 7 bases from J, with 9 bases between. The CDR3 has 13 residues. CDR1 and CDR2 (germline): KGHSH, LQKENI. Here the CDR3 DNA reads TGTGCCAGCTCACCGTACAGCAGTGAAAAACTGTTTTTT. It specifies CASSPYSSEKLFF. Filled out from reference TRBV18 and TRBJ1-4, the complete variable domain reads NAGVMQNPRHLVRRRGQEARLRCSPMKGHSHVYWYRQLPEEGLKFMVYLQKENIIDESGMPKERFSAEFPKEGPSILRIQQVVRGDSAAYFCASSPYSSEKLFFGSGTQLSVL.